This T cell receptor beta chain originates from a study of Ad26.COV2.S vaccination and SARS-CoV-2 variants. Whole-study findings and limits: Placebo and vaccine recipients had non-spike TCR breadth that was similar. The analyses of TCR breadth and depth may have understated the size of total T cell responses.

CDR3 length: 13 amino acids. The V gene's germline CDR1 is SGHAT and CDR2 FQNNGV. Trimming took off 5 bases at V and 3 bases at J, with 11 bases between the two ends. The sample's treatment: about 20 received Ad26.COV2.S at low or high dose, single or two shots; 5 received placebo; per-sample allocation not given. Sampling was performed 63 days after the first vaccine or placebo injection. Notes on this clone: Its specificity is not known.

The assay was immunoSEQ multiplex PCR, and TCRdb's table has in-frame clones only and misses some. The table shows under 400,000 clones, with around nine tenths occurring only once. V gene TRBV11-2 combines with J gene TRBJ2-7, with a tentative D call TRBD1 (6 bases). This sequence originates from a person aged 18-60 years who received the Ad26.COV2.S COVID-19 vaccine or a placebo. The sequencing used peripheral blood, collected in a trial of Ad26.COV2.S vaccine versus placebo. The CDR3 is CASSQQGNYEQYF. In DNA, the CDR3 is TGTGCCAGCAGCCAACAGGGAAACTACGAGCAGTACTTC.